The T cell receptor beta chain described here comes from a study of ipilimumab plus nivolumab after autologous stem cell transplantation. V lost 5 bases and J lost 3, with 21 bases in between. Germline-derived CDR1 and CDR2 are LNHDA and SQIVND (reference sequence). The CDR3 spans 17 residues. Method: immunoSEQ multiplex PCR; TCRdb's copy keeps in-frame clones and lacks some. The sample consists of 15,000 to 20,000 clones, about 80% of them appearing once. The J gene is TRBJ2-3, the V gene TRBV19, with D possibly called TRBD1 or TRBD2 (5 bases each). This clonotype was sampled from a male donor with diffuse large B-cell lymphoma. The sequences come from PBMCs, collected in a trial of ipilimumab plus nivolumab as post-transplant consolidation. CDR3 sequence: CASSDQGLASETDTQYF. CDR3 nucleotide sequence: TGTGCCAGTAGTGACCAGGGATTAGCGAGTGAGACAGATACGCAGTATTTT.